This passage covers 22 T cell receptor beta chains from one sample sequenced in a study of Ad26.COV2.S vaccination and SARS-CoV-2 variants. Repertoires were generated with immunoSEQ multiplex PCR, while TCRdb's copy carries only in-frame clones and drops some. The table has approximately 300,000 clones, around 84% seen once. Treatment in this sample: over 15 received Ad26.COV2.S at low or high dose, single or two shots; 5 received placebo; per-sample allocation not given. Day 63 after the first vaccine or placebo injection was the time point for sampling. Sequenced here: peripheral blood, sampled in a trial of Ad26.COV2.S vaccine versus placebo. The receptors stem from a person aged 18 to 59 who received the Ad26.COV2.S COVID-19 vaccine or a placebo.

CDR3 protein: CASSLAGTKETQYF. The CDR3 DNA reads as TGTGCCAGCAGCTTAGCGGGAACCAAAGAGACCCAGTACTTC. The chain has TRBV7-2 and TRBJ2-5; D is undetermined. This CDR3 has 14 amino acids. Trimming shortened V by 0 bases and J by 3 bases, and 8 bases separated the two germline ends. The germline V gene has CDR1 SGHTA and CDR2 FQGNSA.

CDR3 DNA: TGTGCCAGCAGTCGGAAACAGGGTGGGGGTACTGAAGCTTTCTTT. Translating it yields CASSRKQGGGTEAFF. The rearrangement links TRBV6-6 to TRBJ1-1, with a tentative D call TRBD1 (6 bases). Germline-derived CDR1 and CDR2 are MNHNY and SVGAGI (reference sequence). V was shortened by 5 bases and J by 5 bases, with 18 bases between the two germline ends. The CDR3 covers 15 residues.

This chain links TRBV10-1 with TRBJ2-1; D gene unclear. The CDR3 is 13 amino acids. The V end was cut by 4 bases, the J end by 6 bases, with 10 bases between. CDR1 WNHNN and CDR2 SYGVQD come from the germline V gene (reference sequence). The CDR3 region is CASSAPGRNEQFF. CDR3 DNA: TGCGCCAGCAGTGCGCCGGGCCGCAATGAGCAGTTCTTC.

This chain links TRBV27 with TRBJ2-7, with 9 bases identical to TRBD1. The CDR3 contains 15 residues. The J segment lost 7 bases and the V segment lost 5 bases, leaving 12 bases of the junction unmatched. Per germline, CDR1 MNHEY and CDR2 SMNVEV (reference sequence). The CDR3, as DNA: TGTGCCAGCAGTCTACAGGGGGCGCGCCGGTGGGAGCAGTACTTC. Protein sequence: CASSLQGARRWEQYF.

The chain is built from TRBV6-6 and TRBJ1-3; no firm D call. V shed 3 bases and J shed 0 bases, with 9 bases lying between them. The germline CDR1 and CDR2 sequences are MNHNY and SVGAGI (reference sequence). This CDR3 has 15 residues. As DNA, the CDR3 is TGTGCCAGCAGTTATCCACAGAACTCTGGAAACACCATATATTTT. Translated, it gives CASSYPQNSGNTIYF.

The gene calls are TRBV5-5 and TRBJ1-1; D gene unclear. Looked up from germline, CDR1 is SGHKS and CDR2 is YYEKEE (reference sequence). This CDR3 has 14 residues. V was pared by 0 bases and J by 1 base, with 7 bases between. In DNA form, the CDR3 reads TGTGCCAGCAGCTTGGATACGGGGAACACTGAAGCTTTCTTT. Protein: CASSLDTGNTEAFF.

V is TRBV5-1 and J is TRBJ1-3; 9 bases align to TRBD1. Trimming took 3 bases from V and 3 from J; bases not matched to a gene: 7. Germline assignment: CDR1 SGHRS and CDR2 YFSETQ. This CDR3 region has 16 residues. The CDR3 DNA follows: TGCGCCAGCAGCTCGGAACAGGGGGCCCTTGGAAACACCATATATTTT. Its protein is CASSSEQGALGNTIYF.

The V and J genes are TRBV5-4 and TRBJ2-5, with TRBD2 identical over 8 bases. The CDR3 is 15 residues long. V trimming: 5 bases; J trimming: 2 bases; junction bases outside the gene matches: 8. Germline V gene sequence: CDR1 SGHNT, CDR2 YYREEE (reference sequence). The CDR3 region has the DNA TGTGCCAGCAGACTAACTAGCGGAGCGCAAGAGACCCAGTACTTC. Translating it yields CASRLTSGAQETQYF.

The chain uses TRBV7-9 and TRBJ1-4; D is uncertain. Germline V gene sequence: CDR1 SEHNR, CDR2 FQNEAQ (reference sequence). The CDR3 length is 15 residues. With 1 base removed from V and 3 bases from J, the gap between germline ends came to 9 bases. The CDR3 nucleotides are TGTGCCAGCAGCTTAGGGCAGGCCGCTAATGAAAAACTGTTTTTT. Protein sequence: CASSLGQAANEKLFF.

The rearrangement uses TRBV7-9 and TRBJ2-3, with D perhaps TRBD1 (6 bases). Trimming pared 6 bases from V and 2 bases from J, leaving 18 bases between. Germline V CDR1 and CDR2: SEHNR, FQNEAQ (reference sequence). The length of the CDR3 is 16 residues. The CDR3 spells CASRPETGYYTDTQYF. The CDR3, as DNA: TGTGCCAGCAGACCCGAGACAGGATACTACACAGATACGCAGTATTTT. Based on the CDR3 plus reference TRBV7-9 and TRBJ2-3, the full variable domain is DTGVSQNPRHKITKRGQNVTFRCDPISEHNRLYWYRQTLGQGPEFLTYFQNEAQLEKSRLLSDRFSAERPKGSFSTLEIQRTEQGDSAMYLCASRPETGYYTDTQYFGPGTRLTVL.

V is TRBV3-1 (or the pseudogene TRBV3-2) and J is TRBJ2-1; D possibly uses TRBD1 or TRBD2 (5 bases each). The V gene lost 4 bases and the J gene lost 5 bases, with 18 bases spanning the gap. Germline V gives CDR1 LGHDT, CDR2 YNNKEL (reference sequence). This CDR3 contains 16 residues. CDR3 loop: CASSPPSTGPHNEQFF. The DNA of the CDR3 is TGTGCCAGCAGCCCCCCCTCGACGGGACCCCACAATGAGCAGTTCTTC.

The genes are TRBV5-4 and TRBJ2-5; D not resolved. V gave up 4 bases and J gave up 3 bases, with 16 bases separating them. This CDR3 comprises 15 residues. In germline, CDR1 is SGHNT, CDR2 YYREEE (reference sequence). CDR3 residues: CASSTTNSGKETQYF. CDR3 in DNA: TGTGCCAGCAGCACGACCAATTCCGGTAAAGAGACCCAGTACTTC.

The rearrangement uses TRBV7-8 and TRBJ2-5, with 8 bases that match TRBD1. Germline V gives CDR1 SGHVS, CDR2 FQNEAQ. The CDR3 runs 16 residues. The junction had 6 bases not matched to a gene; V was cut back by 0 bases and J by 3 bases. CDR3 amino acids: CASSLAGGQAKETQYF. The CDR3 DNA reads TGTGCCAGCAGCTTAGCCGGGGGACAGGCCAAAGAGACCCAGTACTTC.

The rearrangement uses TRBV30 and TRBJ1-1; D unclear. Germline values: CDR1 GTSNPN, CDR2 SVGIG (reference sequence). This CDR3 spans 13 amino acids. Trimming shortened V by 3 bases and J by 3 bases, and 11 bases separated the two germline ends. The CDR3 coding sequence is TGTGCCTGGAGGGCTGACCGGGACACTGAAGCTTTCTTT. The encoded protein is CAWRADRDTEAFF.

The genes are TRBV30 and TRBJ1-1, with D unclear. V lost 2 bases and J lost 3, with 10 bases in between. The CDR3 contains 13 residues. Germline V lookup: CDR1 GTSNPN, CDR2 SVGIG (reference sequence). DNA for the CDR3: TGTGCCTGGAGTTTAAGGACGGACACTGAAGCTTTCTTT. Residues: CAWSLRTDTEAFF.

The CDR3 loop is CASSLGSNGDYGYTF. For the CDR3, the DNA is TGTGCCAGCAGCTTGGGATCGAATGGTGACTATGGCTACACCTTC. The J gene is TRBJ1-2, the V gene TRBV5-4; D call uncertain. Germline V gives CDR1 SGHNT, CDR2 YYREEE (reference sequence). This CDR3 is built from 15 residues. Trimming pared 0 bases from V and 3 bases from J, leaving 12 bases between.

This chain joins TRBV19 and TRBJ1-1, with D uncertain. V lost 6 bases to trimming and J lost 2 bases, with 19 bases between them. The CDR3 totals 16 residues. Germline CDR1 reads LNHDA; CDR2 reads SQIVND (reference sequence). CDR3 sequence: CASRRQHTNLNTEAFF. The CDR3 nucleotides read TGTGCCAGTAGACGGCAACACACAAACCTTAACACTGAAGCTTTCTTT.

V usage is TRBV5-1 and J usage is TRBJ2-2; 7 bases are shared with TRBD1. In germline, CDR1 is SGHRS, CDR2 YFSETQ. V dropped 4 bases and J dropped 6; count of bases not matched to a gene: 9. This CDR3 spans 15 amino acids. The CDR3 spells CASSLYPQGAGELFF. In nucleotides, the CDR3 is TGCGCCAGCAGCCTTTACCCCCAGGGGGCCGGGGAGCTGTTTTTT.

This rearrangement joins TRBV7-2 to TRBJ2-1, with 11 bases fitting TRBD1. V lost 3 bases, J lost 6 bases, and 4 bases stayed unmatched. Germline V gene data show CDR1 as SGHTA and CDR2 as FQGNSA. This CDR3 is 15 amino acids long. CDR3 in amino acids: CASSLVGTGGNEQFF. CDR3 bases: TGTGCCAGCAGCTTGGTCGGGACAGGGGGCAATGAGCAGTTCTTC.

This sequence joins TRBV5-6 and TRBJ1-6, with a possible D match to TRBD1 (5 bases). Trimming took off 0 bases at V and 3 bases at J, with 19 bases between the two ends. Germline values: CDR1 SGHDT, CDR2 YYEEEE. The CDR3 has 19 residues. CDR3 in DNA: TGTGCCAGCAGCTTGGGGGGAAGGGGAGCGGGCATCTATAATTCACCCCTCCACTTT. This translates into CASSLGGRGAGIYNSPLHF.

Details on this clone: A much larger clonotype is one base distant, so this may be a read error. The genes are TRBV5-4 and TRBJ2-7; tentative D call: TRBD1 (6 bases). The CDR3 spans 13 residues. CDR1 and CDR2 (germline): SGHNT, YYREEE (reference sequence). Trimming took 2 bases from V and 3 from J, leaving 9 bases between them. The CDR3 loop reads CASSFGQSYEQYF. The CDR3, as DNA: TGTGCCAGCAGCTTCGGACAGAGCTACGAGCAGTACTTC. The full variable domain, rest sourced from reference TRBV5-4 and TRBJ2-7, is ETGVTQSPTHLIKTRGQQVTLRCSSQSGHNTVSWYQQALGQGPQFIFQYYREEENGRGNFPPRFSGLQFPNYSSELNVNALELDDSALYLCASSFGQSYEQYFGPGTRLTVT.

The chain uses TRBV30 and TRBJ2-7; 9 bases agree with TRBD1. The V gene's germline CDR1 is GTSNPN and CDR2 SVGIG (reference sequence). Trimming at V came to 6 bases and at J to 4 bases, leaving 7 bases not matched to a gene. The CDR3 loop spans 13 amino acids. CDR3 nucleotide sequence: TGTGCCTGTGGAGGGGACAGGGTATACGAGCAGTACTTC. Translated: CACGGDRVYEQYF.